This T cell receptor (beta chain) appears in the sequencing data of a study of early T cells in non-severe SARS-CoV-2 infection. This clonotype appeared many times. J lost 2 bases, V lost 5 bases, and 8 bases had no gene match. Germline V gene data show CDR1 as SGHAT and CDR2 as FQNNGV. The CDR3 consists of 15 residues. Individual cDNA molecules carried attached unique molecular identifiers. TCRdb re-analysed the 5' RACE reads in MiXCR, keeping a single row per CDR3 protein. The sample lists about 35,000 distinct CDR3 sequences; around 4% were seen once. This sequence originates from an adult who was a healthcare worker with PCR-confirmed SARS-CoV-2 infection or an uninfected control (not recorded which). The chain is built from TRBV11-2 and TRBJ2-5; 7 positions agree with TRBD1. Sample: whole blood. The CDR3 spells CASSPGTASQETQYF. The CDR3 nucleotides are TGTGCCAGCAGCCCCGGGACAGCTTCGCAAGAGACCCAGTACTTC.